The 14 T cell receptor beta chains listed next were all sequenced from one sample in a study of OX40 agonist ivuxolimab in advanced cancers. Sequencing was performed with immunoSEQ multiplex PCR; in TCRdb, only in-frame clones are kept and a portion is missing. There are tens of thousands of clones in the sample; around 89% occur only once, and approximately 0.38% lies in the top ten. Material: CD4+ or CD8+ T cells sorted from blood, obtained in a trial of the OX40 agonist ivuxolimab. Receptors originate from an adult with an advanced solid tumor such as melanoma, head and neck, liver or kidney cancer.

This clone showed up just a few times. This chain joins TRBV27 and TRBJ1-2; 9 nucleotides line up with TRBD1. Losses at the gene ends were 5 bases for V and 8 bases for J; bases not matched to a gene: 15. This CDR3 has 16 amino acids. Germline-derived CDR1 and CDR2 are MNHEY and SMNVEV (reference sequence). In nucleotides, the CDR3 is TGTGCCAGCAGTCGGGACAGGGTACCCGCTGTCGGGGGCTACACCTTC. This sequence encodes CASSRDRVPAVGGYTF.

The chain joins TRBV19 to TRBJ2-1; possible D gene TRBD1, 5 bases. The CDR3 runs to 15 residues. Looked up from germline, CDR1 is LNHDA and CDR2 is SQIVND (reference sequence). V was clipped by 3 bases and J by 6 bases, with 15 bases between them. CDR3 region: CASSIGRGNGNEQFF. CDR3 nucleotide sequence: TGTGCCAGTAGTATTGGTAGGGGAAATGGCAATGAGCAGTTCTTC.

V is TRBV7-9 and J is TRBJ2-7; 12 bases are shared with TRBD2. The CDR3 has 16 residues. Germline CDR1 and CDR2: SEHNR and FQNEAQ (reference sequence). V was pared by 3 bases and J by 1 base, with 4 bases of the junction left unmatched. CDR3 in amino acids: CASSLTSGRFSYEQYF. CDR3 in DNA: TGTGCCAGCAGCTTGACTAGCGGGAGATTTTCCTACGAGCAGTACTTC. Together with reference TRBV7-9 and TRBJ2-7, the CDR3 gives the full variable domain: DTGVSQNPRHKITKRGQNVTFRCDPISEHNRLYWYRQTLGQGPEFLTYFQNEAQLEKSRLLSDRFSAERPKGSFSTLEIQRTEQGDSAMYLCASSLTSGRFSYEQYFGPGTRLTVT.

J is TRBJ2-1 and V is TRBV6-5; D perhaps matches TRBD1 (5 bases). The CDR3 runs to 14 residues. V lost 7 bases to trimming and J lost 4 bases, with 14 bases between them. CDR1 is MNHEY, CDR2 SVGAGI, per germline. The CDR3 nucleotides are TGTGCCAGCATCCCCGCCCCAGGGTACAATGAGCAGTTCTTC. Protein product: CASIPAPGYNEQFF.

The DNA for the CDR3 is TGCGCCAGCAGCACCTGGGGGCTAGCGGGATCTTGGGAGACCCAGTACTTC. It specifies CASSTWGLAGSWETQYF. The rearrangement links TRBV5-1 to TRBJ2-5; 9 bases fit TRBD2. Losses at the gene ends were 4 bases for V and 5 bases for J; bases not matched to a gene: 15. Germline V gene sequence: CDR1 SGHRS, CDR2 YFSETQ. The CDR3 contains 17 residues.

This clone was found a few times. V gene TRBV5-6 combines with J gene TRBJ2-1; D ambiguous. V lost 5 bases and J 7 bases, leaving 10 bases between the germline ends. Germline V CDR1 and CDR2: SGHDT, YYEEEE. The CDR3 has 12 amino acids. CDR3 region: CASSSRLNEQFF. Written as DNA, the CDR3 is TGTGCCAGCAGTTCCCGTCTTAATGAGCAGTTCTTC.

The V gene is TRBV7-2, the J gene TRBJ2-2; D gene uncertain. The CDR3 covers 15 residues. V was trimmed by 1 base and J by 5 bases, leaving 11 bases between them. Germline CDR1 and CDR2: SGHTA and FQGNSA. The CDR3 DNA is TGTGCCAGCAGCTTAGTTTTTTCTTCTACCGGGGAGCTGTTTTTT. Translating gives CASSLVFSSTGELFF. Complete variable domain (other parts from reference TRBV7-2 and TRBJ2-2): GAGVSQSPSNKVTEKGKDVELRCDPISGHTALYWYRQSLGQGLEFLIYFQGNSAPDKSGLPSDRFSAERTGGSVSTLTIQRTQQEDSAVYLCASSLVFSSTGELFFGEGSRLTVL.

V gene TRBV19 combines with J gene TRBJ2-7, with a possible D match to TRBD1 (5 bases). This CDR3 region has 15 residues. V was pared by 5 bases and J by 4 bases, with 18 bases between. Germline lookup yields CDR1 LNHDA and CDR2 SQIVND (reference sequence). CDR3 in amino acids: CASSLGPSNQYEQYF. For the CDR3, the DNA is TGTGCCAGTAGTTTGGGGCCCAGCAATCAATACGAGCAGTACTTC.

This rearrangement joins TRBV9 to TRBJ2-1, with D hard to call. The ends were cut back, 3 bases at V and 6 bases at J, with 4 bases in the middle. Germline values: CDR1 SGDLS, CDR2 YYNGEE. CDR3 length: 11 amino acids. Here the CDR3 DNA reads TGTGCCAGCAGCGCCGCCAATGAGCAGTTCTTC. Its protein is CASSAANEQFF.

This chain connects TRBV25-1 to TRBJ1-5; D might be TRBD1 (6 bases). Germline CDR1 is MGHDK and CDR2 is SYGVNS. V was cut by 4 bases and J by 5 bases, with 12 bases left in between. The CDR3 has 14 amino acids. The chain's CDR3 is CASSGTGLYQPQHF. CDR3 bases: TGTGCCAGCAGTGGAACAGGGTTGTATCAGCCCCAGCATTTT.

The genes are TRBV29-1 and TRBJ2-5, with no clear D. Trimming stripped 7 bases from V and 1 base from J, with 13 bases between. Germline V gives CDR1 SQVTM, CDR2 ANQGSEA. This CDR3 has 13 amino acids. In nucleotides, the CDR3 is TGCAGCGCCGGAACCCCCCGCCAAGAGACCCAGTACTTC. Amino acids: CSAGTPRQETQYF.

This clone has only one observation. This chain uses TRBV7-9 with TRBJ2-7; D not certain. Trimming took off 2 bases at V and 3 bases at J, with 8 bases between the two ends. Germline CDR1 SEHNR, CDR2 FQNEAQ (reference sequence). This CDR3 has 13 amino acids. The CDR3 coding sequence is TGTGCCAGCAGCTTAAGGGTGAACTACGAGCAGTACTTC. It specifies CASSLRVNYEQYF.

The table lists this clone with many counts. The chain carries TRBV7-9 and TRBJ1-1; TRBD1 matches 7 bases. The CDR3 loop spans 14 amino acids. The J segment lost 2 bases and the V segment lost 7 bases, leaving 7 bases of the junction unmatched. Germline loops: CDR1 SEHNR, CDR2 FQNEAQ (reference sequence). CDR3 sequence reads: CASIPNRGNTEAFF. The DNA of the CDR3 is TGTGCCAGCATCCCTAACAGGGGAAACACTGAAGCTTTCTTT.

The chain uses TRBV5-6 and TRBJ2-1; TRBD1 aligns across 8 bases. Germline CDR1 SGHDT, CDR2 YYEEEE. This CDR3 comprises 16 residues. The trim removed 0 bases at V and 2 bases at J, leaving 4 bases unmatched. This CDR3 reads CASSLDRGSTYNEQFF. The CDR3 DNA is TGTGCCAGCAGCTTGGACAGGGGGTCTACCTACAATGAGCAGTTCTTC.